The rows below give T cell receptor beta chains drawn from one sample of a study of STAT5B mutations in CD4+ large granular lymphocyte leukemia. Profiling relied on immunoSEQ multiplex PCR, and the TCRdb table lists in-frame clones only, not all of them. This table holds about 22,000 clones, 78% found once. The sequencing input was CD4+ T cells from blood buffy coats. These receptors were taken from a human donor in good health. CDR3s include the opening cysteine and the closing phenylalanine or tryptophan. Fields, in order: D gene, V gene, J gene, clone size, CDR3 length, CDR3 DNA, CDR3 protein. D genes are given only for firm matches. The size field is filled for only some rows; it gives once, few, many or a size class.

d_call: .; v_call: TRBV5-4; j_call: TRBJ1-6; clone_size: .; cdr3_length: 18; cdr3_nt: TGTGCCAGCAGCTTGGGGGGATTTGGGGCAGGGTCTAATTCACCCCTCCACTTT; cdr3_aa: CASSLGGFGAGSNSPLHF
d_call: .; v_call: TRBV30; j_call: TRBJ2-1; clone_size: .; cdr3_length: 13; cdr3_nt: TGTGCCTGGAGTGCCCCCAACGAGGTTGAGCAGTTCTTC; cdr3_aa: CAWSAPNEVEQFF
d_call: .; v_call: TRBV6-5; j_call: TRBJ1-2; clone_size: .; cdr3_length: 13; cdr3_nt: TGTGCCAGCAGTTCGGATCACTTATATGGCTACACCTTC; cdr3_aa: CASSSDHLYGYTF
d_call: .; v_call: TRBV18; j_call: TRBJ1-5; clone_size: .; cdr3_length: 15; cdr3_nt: TGTGCCAGCTCACCACCCCGAGACAGTAATCAGCCCCAGCATTTT; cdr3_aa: CASSPPRDSNQPQHF
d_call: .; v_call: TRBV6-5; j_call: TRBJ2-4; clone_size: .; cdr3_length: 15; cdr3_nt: TGTGCCAGCAGTGTACGTGGGGGAAGCAAAAACATTCAGTACTTC; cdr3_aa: CASSVRGGSKNIQYF
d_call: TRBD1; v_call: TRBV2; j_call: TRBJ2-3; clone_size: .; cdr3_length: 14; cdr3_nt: TGTGCCAGCAGCCAAACGCAGGGGGCAGATACGCAGTATTTT; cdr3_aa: CASSQTQGADTQYF
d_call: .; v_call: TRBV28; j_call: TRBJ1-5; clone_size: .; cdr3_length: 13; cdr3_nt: TGTGCCAGCAGTTGGGGGAATGGTCAGCCCCAGCATTTT; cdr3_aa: CASSWGNGQPQHF
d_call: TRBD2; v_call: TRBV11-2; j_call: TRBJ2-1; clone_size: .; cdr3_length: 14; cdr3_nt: TGTGCCAGCAGCCCCGGACTAGATAGGAATGAGCAGTTCTTC; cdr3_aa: CASSPGLDRNEQFF
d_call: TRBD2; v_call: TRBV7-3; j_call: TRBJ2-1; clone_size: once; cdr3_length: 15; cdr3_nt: TGTGCCAGCAGCTTTGACGGGGGGGGCTACAATGAGCAGTTCTTC; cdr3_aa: CASSFDGGGYNEQFF
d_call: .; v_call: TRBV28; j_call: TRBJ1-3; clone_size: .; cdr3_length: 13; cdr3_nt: TGTGCCAGCAGTCGCTTCGGGGGAAACACCATATATTTT; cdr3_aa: CASSRFGGNTIYF
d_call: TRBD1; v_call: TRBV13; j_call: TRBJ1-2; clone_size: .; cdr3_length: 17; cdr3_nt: TGTGCCAGCAGCATACCGACAGGGAATGAGAGGAACTATGGCTACACCTTC; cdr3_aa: CASSIPTGNERNYGYTF
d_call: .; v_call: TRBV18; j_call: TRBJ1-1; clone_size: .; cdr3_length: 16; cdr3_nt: TGTGCCAGCTCACCACGGCCAGGAACGTTGAACACTGAAGCTTTCTTT; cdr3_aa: CASSPRPGTLNTEAFF
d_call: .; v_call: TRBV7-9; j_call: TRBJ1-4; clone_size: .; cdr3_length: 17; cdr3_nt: TGTGCCAGCAGCTTAGAAATCCCGGGCCGAGGGGGAGGAAAACTGTTTTTT; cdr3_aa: CASSLEIPGRGGGKLFF
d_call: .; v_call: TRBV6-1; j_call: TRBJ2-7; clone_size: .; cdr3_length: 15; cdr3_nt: TGTGCCAGCAGTGAAGCACTCTGGCGGGCCGCCGAGCAGTACTTC; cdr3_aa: CASSEALWRAAEQYF
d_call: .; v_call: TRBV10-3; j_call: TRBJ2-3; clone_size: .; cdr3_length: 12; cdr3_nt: TGTGCCATCAGGGGGAACACAGATACGCAGTATTTT; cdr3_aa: CAIRGNTDTQYF
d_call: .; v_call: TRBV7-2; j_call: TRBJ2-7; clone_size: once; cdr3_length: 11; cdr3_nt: TGTGCCAGCAGCTTAGCAAACGAGCAGTACTTC; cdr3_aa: CASSLANEQYF
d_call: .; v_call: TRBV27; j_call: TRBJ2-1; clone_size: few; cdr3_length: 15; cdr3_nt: TGTGCCAGCATGCAGCGGCGGGATTCCTACAATGAGCAGTTCTTC; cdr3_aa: CASMQRRDSYNEQFF
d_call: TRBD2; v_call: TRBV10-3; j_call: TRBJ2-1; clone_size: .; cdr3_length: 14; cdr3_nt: TGTGCCATCAGTGAACTAGCGGGAGAGTCTGAGCAGTTCTTC; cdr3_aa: CAISELAGESEQFF
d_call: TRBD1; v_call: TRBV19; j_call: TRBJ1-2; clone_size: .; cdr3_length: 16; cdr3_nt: TGTGCCAGTAGTAGCACCGGGACAGATGGAGACTATGGCTACACCTTC; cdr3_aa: CASSSTGTDGDYGYTF
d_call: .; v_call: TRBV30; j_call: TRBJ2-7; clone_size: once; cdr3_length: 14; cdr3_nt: TGTGCCTGGAGAAGGCCCGCGGGGACGGGTGAGCAGTACTTC; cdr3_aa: CAWRRPAGTGEQYF
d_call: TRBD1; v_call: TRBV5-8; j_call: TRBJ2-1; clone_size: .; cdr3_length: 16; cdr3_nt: TGTGCCAGCAGCTCAGCCACAGGGGGGCACAACAATGAGCAGTTCTTC; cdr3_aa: CASSSATGGHNNEQFF
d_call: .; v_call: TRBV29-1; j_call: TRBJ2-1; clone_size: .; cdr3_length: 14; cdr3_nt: TGCAGCGTTTTGGAGAGGCTAGACTACAATGAGCAGTTCTTC; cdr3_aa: CSVLERLDYNEQFF
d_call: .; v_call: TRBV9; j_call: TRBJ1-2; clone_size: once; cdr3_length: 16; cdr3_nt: TGTGCCAGCAGCCCCCATCCCGGGACGGATAACTATGGCTACACCTTC; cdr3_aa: CASSPHPGTDNYGYTF
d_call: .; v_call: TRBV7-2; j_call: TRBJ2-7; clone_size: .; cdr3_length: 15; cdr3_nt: TGTGCCAGCAGCCCCAGCCCCGGTGGCCGTGACGAGCAGTACTTC; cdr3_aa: CASSPSPGGRDEQYF
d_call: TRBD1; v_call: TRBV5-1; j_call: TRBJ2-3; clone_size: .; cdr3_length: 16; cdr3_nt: TGCGCCAGCAGGGAGAATACGGGACAGGGGAGTGATACGCAGTATTTT; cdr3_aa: CASRENTGQGSDTQYF
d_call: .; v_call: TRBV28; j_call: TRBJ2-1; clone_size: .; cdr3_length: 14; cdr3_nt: TGTGCCAGCAGTTTAACCCCTCGAGGGGTGGAGCAGTTCTTC; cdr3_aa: CASSLTPRGVEQFF
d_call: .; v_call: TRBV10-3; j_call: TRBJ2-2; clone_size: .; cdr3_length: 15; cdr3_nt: TGTGCCATCAGTGCCTGGGGGGATAGGGACGGGGAGCTGTTTTTT; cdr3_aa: CAISAWGDRDGELFF
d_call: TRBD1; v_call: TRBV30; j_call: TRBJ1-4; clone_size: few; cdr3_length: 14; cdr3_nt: TGTGCCTGGATCGCCTGGACAGGGAATGAAAAACTGTTTTTT; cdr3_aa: CAWIAWTGNEKLFF
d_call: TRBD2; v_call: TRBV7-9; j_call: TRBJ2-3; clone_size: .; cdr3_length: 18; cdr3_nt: TGTGCCAGCAGCCTGGGACTAGCGGGCGCAGCGCCCCCGGCTACGCAGTATTTT; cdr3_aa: CASSLGLAGAAPPATQYF